This T cell receptor (beta chain) was found in a study of Graves' ophthalmopathy and Graves' hyperthyroidism. Turning to the study itself: Untreated patients at initial diagnosis provided peripheral blood.

Only one count was recorded for this clonotype. Donors with ophthalmopathy: moderate-to-severe activity, CAS ≥3, NOSPECS ≥4, duration under 3 months. CDR3 size: 15 residues. V lost 5 bases, J lost 7 bases, and 12 bases stayed unmatched. Germline V gene data show CDR1 as MNHNY and CDR2 as SVGAGI (reference sequence). Amplified material comprised TCR beta CDR3 regions derived from RNA transcripts. RT-PCR in the first round used HTBI primers; a second-round multiplex PCR followed. TCRdb passed the multiplex PCR reads through MiXCR, listing each CDR3 protein once. The sample lists 260,000 or so distinct CDR3 sequences; 40% to 50% were seen once.

V usage is TRBV6-6 and J usage is TRBJ1-2, with 8 nucleotides matching TRBD1. The sequence was collected from an adult man with Graves' ophthalmopathy. The sequencing sample was made of peripheral blood. CDR3 sequence reads: CASSALLTGAGGYTF. CDR3 DNA: TGTGCCAGCAGTGCCCTCCTGACAGGGGCTGGTGGCTACACCTTC.